The 19 T cell receptor beta chains in this list originate from one sample, sequenced in a study of blood T cell repertoires in COVID-19. Using immunoSEQ multiplex PCR, the repertoire was profiled, and TCRdb retains in-frame clones only, with some absent. Among more than 150,000 clones listed, 94% were seen once. The sample consisted of peripheral blood. The receptors were sampled from a man aged 25 to 40 with COVID-19, enrolled during active disease.

The rearrangement joins TRBV13 to TRBJ1-1; D uncertain. In germline, CDR1 is PRHDT, CDR2 FYEKMQ (reference sequence). This CDR3 has 13 residues. V was pared by 5 bases and J by 1 base, with 8 bases between. The CDR3 DNA sequence: TGTGCCAGCAGCCCCATGGCGAACACTGAAGCTTTCTTT. Translated, it gives CASSPMANTEAFF. The whole variable domain, filled in from reference TRBV13 and TRBJ1-1, reads AAGVIQSPRHLIKEKRETATLKCYPIPRHDTVYWYQQGPGQDPQFLISFYEKMQSDKGSIPDRFSAQQFSDYHSELNMSSLELGDSALYFCASSPMANTEAFFGQGTRLTVV.

The V and J genes are TRBV19 and TRBJ1-1, with a weak D call TRBD1 (5 bases). This CDR3 is built from 13 residues. Germline V gene data show CDR1 as LNHDA and CDR2 as SQIVND (reference sequence). V lost 1 base and J 7 bases, leaving 10 bases between the germline ends. The CDR3 DNA reads as TGTGCCAGTAGTATAGCTCCGGGGGATGAAGCTTTCTTT. This encodes CASSIAPGDEAFF.

The J gene is TRBJ1-4, the V gene TRBV29-1, with 11 bases that match TRBD1. Losses at the gene ends were 0 bases for V and 8 bases for J; bases not matched to a gene: 5. This CDR3 comprises 15 residues. CDR1 SQVTM and CDR2 ANQGSEA come from the germline V gene. This CDR3 is CSVEDWTGGPEKLFF. In DNA form, the CDR3 reads TGCAGCGTTGAAGATTGGACAGGGGGCCCGGAAAAACTGTTTTTT.

The chain joins TRBV7-9 to TRBJ1-3; D call uncertain. This CDR3 contains 18 residues. Germline-derived CDR1 and CDR2 are SEHNR and FQNEAQ (reference sequence). V gave up 0 bases and J gave up 4 bases, with 19 bases separating them. The CDR3 bases are TGTGCCAGCAGCTTAGCCCTCCCCTCTCTACCTCGGGGAAACACCATATATTTT. Translating gives CASSLALPSLPRGNTIYF.

The V and J genes are TRBV30 and TRBJ2-7, with D tentatively TRBD2 (6 bases). Germline values: CDR1 GTSNPN, CDR2 SVGIG (reference sequence). Trimming shortened V by 0 bases and J by 9 bases, and 12 bases separated the two germline ends. CDR3 length: 12 residues. CDR3 sequence reads: CAWSVIYGGQYF. In DNA form, the CDR3 reads TGTGCCTGGAGTGTAATTTACGGGGGGCAGTACTTC.

This sequence joins TRBV6-5 and TRBJ1-4; possibly TRBD1 for D (6 bases). The CDR3 runs to 13 residues. Germline V gene lookup returns CDR1 MNHEY and CDR2 SVGAGI. With 7 bases removed from V and 5 bases from J, the gap between germline ends came to 11 bases. Here the CDR3 DNA reads TGTGCCAGCAAAAGGGGGTTGAATGAAAAACTGTTTTTT. It is translated as CASKRGLNEKLFF.

The V gene is TRBV12-3 or TRBV12-4, the J gene TRBJ2-7, with 10 bases lining up with TRBD2. The length of the CDR3 is 13 residues. Trimming removed 6 bases from V and 3 bases from J; junction bases left unmatched: 2. CDR3 region: CASRRTSGYEQYF. The CDR3 bases are TGTGCCAGCAGACGGACTAGCGGCTACGAGCAGTACTTC.

This clone was detected once. This chain joins TRBV2 and TRBJ1-4, with 7 positions matching TRBD1. This CDR3 contains 12 residues. The V and J ends lost 6 bases and 7 bases, in that order; junction bases with no gene match: 2. Germline lookup yields CDR1 SNHLY and CDR2 FYNNEI. CDR3 coding DNA: TGTGCCAGCAGCGGGACAGTTGAAAAACTGTTTTTT. Its protein product is CASSGTVEKLFF.

The chain is built from TRBV4-1 and TRBJ1-5; D is perhaps TRBD1 (6 bases). There are 16 residues in the CDR3. Trimming took 0 bases from V and 2 from J, leaving 11 bases between them. Per the germline V gene, CDR1 is MGHRA and CDR2 is YSYEKL. CDR3 loop: CASSQEAGGGNQPQHF. The CDR3 DNA reads TGCGCCAGCAGCCAAGAGGCGGGGGGCGGCAATCAGCCCCAGCATTTT.

V is TRBV5-6 and J is TRBJ1-6; D is possibly TRBD1 (6 bases). Trimming removed 2 bases at V and 3 bases at J, with 9 bases between. The CDR3 covers 15 residues. From germline, CDR1 is SGHDT and CDR2 YYEEEE. CDR3 residues: CASSFWGLYNSPLHF. CDR3 DNA: TGTGCCAGCAGCTTCTGGGGGCTCTATAATTCACCCCTCCACTTT.

V and J are TRBV18 and TRBJ1-5; 12 bases are a match to TRBD1. Germline V lookup: CDR1 KGHSH, CDR2 LQKENI. There are 15 residues in the CDR3. V was pared by 3 bases and J by 6 bases, with 3 bases of the junction left unmatched. The DNA for the CDR3 is TGTGCCAGCTCACCGGGACAGGGGGCGAGTCAGCCCCAGCATTTT. This codes for CASSPGQGASQPQHF.

This clone was seen only once. The CDR3 spells CASSVLAGGRQETQYF. In DNA form, the CDR3 reads TGTGCCAGCAGCGTACTAGCGGGGGGCCGCCAAGAGACCCAGTACTTC. This rearrangement joins TRBV7-2 to TRBJ2-5; 12 bases agree with TRBD2. The germline gives CDR1 SGHTA, CDR2 FQGNSA. The CDR3 sequence is 16 residues long. Trimming at V came to 5 bases and at J to 1 base, leaving 5 bases not matched to a gene.

The chain joins TRBV7-9 to TRBJ1-2, with TRBD1 identical over 7 bases. V lost 5 bases and J lost 3; bases outside the gene matches: 9. The germline gives CDR1 SEHNR, CDR2 FQNEAQ (reference sequence). There are 15 residues in the CDR3. CDR3 loop: CASSAGVGGYYGYTF. Written as DNA, the CDR3 is TGTGCCAGCAGCGCAGGGGTAGGGGGCTACTATGGCTACACCTTC.

The CDR3 loop is CATSRASPLYYGYTF. The DNA for the CDR3 is TGTGCCACCAGCAGAGCTTCCCCTCTCTACTATGGCTACACCTTC. The chain combines TRBV15 with TRBJ1-2; no clear D gene. Between the trimmed V and J ends, which lost 1 base and 3 bases, there was a span of 12 bases. Germline V gives CDR1 LNHNV, CDR2 YYDKDF (reference sequence). This CDR3 comprises 15 residues.

This clone showed up just once. The chain carries TRBV6-6 and TRBJ1-5; 7 bases fit TRBD1. The V and J ends lost 11 bases and 1 base, in that order; junction bases with no gene match: 5. The CDR3 is 13 residues long. The germline CDR1 and CDR2 sequences are MNHNY and SVGAGI (reference sequence). The CDR3 spells CAHRGGSNQPQHF. The CDR3 DNA follows: TGTGCCCACAGGGGAGGCAGCAATCAGCCCCAGCATTTT.

The chain uses TRBV10-3 and TRBJ1-1, with TRBD1 identical over 8 bases. The CDR3 length is 15 residues. Germline-derived CDR1 and CDR2 are ENHRY and SYGVKD. J gave up 4 bases and V 11 bases, and 15 bases lay outside the gene matches. The DNA for the CDR3 is TGTGCCGTCTCCCGCGGACAGGGCGAAAGCACTGAAGCTTTCTTT. It translates to CAVSRGQGESTEAFF.

The chain combines TRBV29-1 with TRBJ1-1, with a tentative D call TRBD1 (6 bases). The germline CDR1 and CDR2 sequences are SQVTM and ANQGSEA. V was shortened by 6 bases and J by 5 bases, with 16 bases between the two germline ends. This CDR3 has 13 amino acids. The CDR3, as DNA: TGCAGCGTGTGTACAGGGATTAGAACTGAAGCTTTCTTT. This codes for CSVCTGIRTEAFF.

This chain connects TRBV11-2 to TRBJ1-4, with 7 bases that match TRBD1. This CDR3 has 15 amino acids. Germline CDR1 and CDR2: SGHAT and FQNNGV. V shed 4 bases, J shed 8 bases, and the junction held 10 bases outside the gene matches. The CDR3 sequence is CASSSTGTVGEKLFF. CDR3 DNA sequence: TGTGCCAGCAGCTCGACCGGGACAGTCGGCGAAAAACTGTTTTTT.

The chain uses TRBV11-2 and TRBJ1-2; no firm D call. Germline CDR1 is SGHAT and CDR2 is FQNNGV. The CDR3 length is 15 residues. Between the trimmed V and J ends, which lost 4 bases and 4 bases, there was a span of 16 bases. The CDR3 is CASSSKSPRPYGYTF. The CDR3 region has the DNA TGTGCCAGCAGCTCTAAAAGTCCTAGGCCCTATGGCTACACCTTC.